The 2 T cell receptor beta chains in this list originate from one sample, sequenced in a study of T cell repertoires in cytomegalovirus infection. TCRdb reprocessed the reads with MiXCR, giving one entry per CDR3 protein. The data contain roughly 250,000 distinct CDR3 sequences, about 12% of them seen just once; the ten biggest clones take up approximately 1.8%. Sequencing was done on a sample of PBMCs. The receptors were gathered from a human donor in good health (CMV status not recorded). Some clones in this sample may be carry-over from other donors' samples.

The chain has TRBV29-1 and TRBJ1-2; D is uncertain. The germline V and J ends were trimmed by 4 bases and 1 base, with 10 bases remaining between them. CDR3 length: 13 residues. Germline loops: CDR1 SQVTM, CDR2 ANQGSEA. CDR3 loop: CSVGGGRNYGYTF. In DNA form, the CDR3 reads TGCAGCGTTGGGGGAGGGCGTAACTATGGCTACACCTTC.

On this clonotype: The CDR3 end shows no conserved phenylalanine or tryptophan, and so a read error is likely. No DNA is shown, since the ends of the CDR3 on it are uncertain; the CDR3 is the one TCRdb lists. The CDR3: CAAQREGRDNEQVV. The chain couples TRBV6-8 to TRBJ2-1; TRBD2, the D gene given by the table, was not confirmed from the DNA. The germline V gene has CDR1 MNHGY and CDR2 SAAAGT. The CDR3 contains 14 residues when both ends are counted.